This T cell receptor beta chain is from a study of cytomegalovirus exposure and HLA in healthy donors. V dropped 0 bases and J dropped 6 bases, with 11 bases sitting between them. CDR3 size: 14 residues. Germline loops: CDR1 SGHRS, CDR2 YFSETQ. 13 Jbeta primers and 60 Vbeta primers were used for the PCR. The protocol was immunoSEQ multiplex PCR, while the TCRdb copy is restricted to in-frame clones and leaves out a portion. In the table there are about 100,000 clones, around 74% of which are singletons. This chain joins TRBV5-1 and TRBJ2-3, with a tentative D call TRBD2 (5 bases). The sequence was collected from a man aged 35 to 55 in good health and CMV-seropositive. The specimen sequenced was PBMCs. DNA for the CDR3: TGCGCCAGCAGCTTGGCCGGGAAAGGGGATACGCAGTATTTT. It translates to CASSLAGKGDTQYF.